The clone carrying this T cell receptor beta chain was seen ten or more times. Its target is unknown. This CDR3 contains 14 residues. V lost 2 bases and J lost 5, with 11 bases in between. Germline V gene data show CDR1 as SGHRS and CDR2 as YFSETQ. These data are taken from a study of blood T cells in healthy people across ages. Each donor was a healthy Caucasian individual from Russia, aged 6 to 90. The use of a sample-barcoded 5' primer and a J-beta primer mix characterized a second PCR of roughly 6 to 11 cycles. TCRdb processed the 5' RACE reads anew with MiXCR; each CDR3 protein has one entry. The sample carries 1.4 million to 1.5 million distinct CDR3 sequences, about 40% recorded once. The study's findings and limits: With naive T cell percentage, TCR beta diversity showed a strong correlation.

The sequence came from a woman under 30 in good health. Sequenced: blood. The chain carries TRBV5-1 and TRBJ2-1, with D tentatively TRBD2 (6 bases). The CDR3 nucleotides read TGCGCCAGCAGCTTCGGGACTTCCAACAATGAGCAGTTCTTC. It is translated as CASSFGTSNNEQFF.